This T cell receptor (beta chain) came from a study of CD8 T cells in ankylosing spondylitis. Broader study findings: Relatively scarce in peripheral blood, disease-linked clones were CD8+. Several of the motif variants were reported before in synovial fluid and blood from reactive arthritis. Reports say disease-linked clones showed up significantly more in matched ankylosing spondylitis synovial fluid.

The CDR3 has 14 residues. Germline CDR1 is DFQATT and CDR2 is SNEGSKA (reference sequence). With V trimmed by 5 bases and J by 1 base, 6 bases remained unmatched. Notes on this clonotype: What it binds is not known.

Quantitative molecular-barcoded 5'-RACE generated the TCR beta libraries. TCRdb used MiXCR to reprocess the 5' RACE reads, holding one entry per CDR3 protein. The sample records about 240,000 distinct CDR3 sequences, approximately 24% being singletons. The rearrangement links TRBV20-1 to TRBJ2-3, with 7 nucleotides matching TRBD1. This clonotype was sampled from a male donor with ankylosing spondylitis or in good health (not recorded which). Sequencing used blood, either unsorted or a sorted T cell fraction (not recorded which). The CDR3 DNA is TGCAGTGCTCCTCGACAGGGCGGCACAGATACGCAGTATTTT. It specifies CSAPRQGGTDTQYF.